This is a list of T cell receptor beta chains from one sample in a study of STAT5B mutations in CD4+ large granular lymphocyte leukemia. Here immunoSEQ multiplex PCR was the method, and the copy in TCRdb shows in-frame clones only, minus some. The sample holds about 40,000 clones; about four fifths are singletons and the top ten take about 0.38%. Source material: CD4+ T cells from blood buffy coats. All receptors derive from a human donor in good health. Both conserved end residues are part of each CDR3. A D gene is named only where the DNA matches it firmly.

V	length	D	J	CDR3	DNA
TRBV28	20	TRBD1	TRBJ1-5	CASRSDRVNSPSFLDQPQHF	TGTGCCAGCAGATCAGACAGGGTAAATTCACCTAGTTTTTTGGATCAGCCCCAGCATTTT
TRBV30	13	TRBD1	TRBJ1-1	CAWNPGQGGWAFF	TGTGCCTGGAATCCGGGACAGGGCGGGTGGGCTTTCTTT
TRBV19	14	.	TRBJ1-6	CASSIGTDQFTLHF	TGTGCCAGTAGTATCGGGACGGATCAATTCACCCTCCACTTT
TRBV7-2	15	.	TRBJ1-1	CASSVRGRGNTEAFF	TGTGCCAGCAGCGTACGGGGCAGGGGGAACACTGAAGCTTTCTTT
TRBV6-1	15	TRBD1	TRBJ1-1	CASIRGTGLNTEAFF	TGTGCCAGCATTCGGGGGACAGGCTTAAACACTGAAGCTTTCTTT
TRBV5-1	13	.	TRBJ2-3	CASSLDRADTQYF	TGCGCCAGCAGCTTGGACAGGGCAGATACGCAGTATTTT
TRBV20-1	11	.	TRBJ1-5	CSARDSQPQHF	TGCAGTGCTAGAGACAGCCAGCCCCAGCATTTT
TRBV28	11	.	TRBJ2-5	CASSFRETQYF	TGTGCCAGCAGTTTTCGAGAGACCCAGTACTTC
TRBV18	15	TRBD1	TRBJ2-7	CASSPESGGLIGQYF	TGTGCCAGCTCACCAGAGTCAGGGGGTTTAATCGGGCAGTACTTC
TRBV7-9	13	.	TRBJ1-1	CASFVQPNTEAFF	TGTGCCAGCTTCGTCCAGCCGAACACTGAAGCTTTCTTT
TRBV7-2	14	TRBD2	TRBJ2-7	CASSRGLADYEQYF	TGTGCCAGCAGCCGAGGACTAGCGGACTACGAGCAGTACTTC
TRBV7-7	15	TRBD2	TRBJ2-1	CASSLGASGVDEQFF	TGTGCCAGCAGCTTAGGCGCTAGCGGGGTAGATGAGCAGTTCTTC
TRBV7-9	15	.	TRBJ1-3	CASSLKGHTGNTIYF	TGTGCCAGCAGCTTGAAAGGACATACTGGAAACACCATATATTTT